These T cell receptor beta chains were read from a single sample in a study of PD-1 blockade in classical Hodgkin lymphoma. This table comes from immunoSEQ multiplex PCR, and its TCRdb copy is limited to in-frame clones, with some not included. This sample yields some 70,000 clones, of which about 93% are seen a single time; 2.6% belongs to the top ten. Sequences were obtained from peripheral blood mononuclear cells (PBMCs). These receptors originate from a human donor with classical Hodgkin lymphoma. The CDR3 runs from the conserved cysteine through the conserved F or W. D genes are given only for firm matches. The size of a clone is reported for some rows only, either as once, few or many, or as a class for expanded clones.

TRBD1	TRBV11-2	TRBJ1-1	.	TGTGCCAGCAGCTTTTTCGGACAGGGAGGGACTGAAGCTTTCTTT	CASSFFGQGGTEAFF
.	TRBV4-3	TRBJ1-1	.	TGCGCCAGCAGCCTGGCAACAGGGTCGGATGAAGCTTTCTTT	CASSLATGSDEAFF
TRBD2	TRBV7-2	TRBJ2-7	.	TGTGCCAGCAGCTCCCGGACTAGCGTCTACGAGCAGTACTTC	CASSSRTSVYEQYF
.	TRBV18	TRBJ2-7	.	TGTGCCAGCTCACTGGGGTCCCTCTACGAGCAGTACTTC	CASSLGSLYEQYF
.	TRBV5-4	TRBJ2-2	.	TGTGCCAGCAGCTTGGGACCCACCGGGGAGCTGTTTTTT	CASSLGPTGELFF
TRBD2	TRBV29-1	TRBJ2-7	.	TGCAGCGTTGAAATAACTAGCGAGTCCTACGAGCAGTACTTC	CSVEITSESYEQYF
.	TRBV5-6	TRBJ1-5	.	TGTGCCAGCAGCGACGGGGGGCGGGGAAGTGGCAATCAGCCCCAGCATTTT	CASSDGGRGSGNQPQHF
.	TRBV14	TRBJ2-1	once	TGTGCCAGCAGCCAGGGTGGGCGGGACTTTTACAATGAGCAGTTCTTC	CASSQGGRDFYNEQFF
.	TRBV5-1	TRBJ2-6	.	TGCGCCAGCAGCTTGGCGATCCACTCTGGGGCCAACGTCCTGACTTTC	CASSLAIHSGANVLTF
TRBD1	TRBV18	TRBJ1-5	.	TGTGCCAGCTCCCTTGACAGGGCCGGCAGTCAGCCCCAGCATTTT	CASSLDRAGSQPQHF
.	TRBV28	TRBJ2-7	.	TGTGCCAGCAGTTTAGAGGACTACGAGCAGTACTTC	CASSLEDYEQYF
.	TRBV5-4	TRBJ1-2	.	TGTGCCAGCAGCTTGCCTGCAGTATATGGCTACACCTTC	CASSLPAVYGYTF
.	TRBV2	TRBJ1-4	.	TGTGCCAGCATCCAAGAGGTGGGATACAAAACTGAAAAACTGTTTTTT	CASIQEVGYKTEKLFF
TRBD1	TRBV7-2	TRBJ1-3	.	TGTGCCAGCAGCCCAACAGGGGCAAGGGGAAACACCATATATTTT	CASSPTGARGNTIYF
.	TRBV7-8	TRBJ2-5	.	TGTGCCAGCAGCTTAGGTGAGGGACCGTACTTC	CASSLGEGPYF
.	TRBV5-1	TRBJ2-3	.	TGCGCCAGCAGGTTAGGGACTAGCACAGATACGCAGTATTTT	CASRLGTSTDTQYF
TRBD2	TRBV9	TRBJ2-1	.	TGTGCCAGCAGCGTCGAGCCGGGACTAGCAAACAATGAGCAGTTCTTC	CASSVEPGLANNEQFF
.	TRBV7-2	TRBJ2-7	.	TGTGCCAGCAGCTTAGGGAAGGGCGAGCAGTACTTC	CASSLGKGEQYF
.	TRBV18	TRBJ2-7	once	TGTGCCAGCTCACCGGTCATGATCTACGAGCAGTACTTC	CASSPVMIYEQYF
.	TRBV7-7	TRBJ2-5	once	TGTGCCAGCAGCCGAGGGGGGTCAGGCGAGACCCAGTACTTC	CASSRGGSGETQYF
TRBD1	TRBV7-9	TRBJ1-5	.	TGTGCCAGCAGCTCGACAGGGCGACTCAATCAGCCCCAGCATTTT	CASSSTGRLNQPQHF
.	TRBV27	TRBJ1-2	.	TGTGCCAGCAGTTTTGCGGGGATCCCCCTCTACACCTTC	CASSFAGIPLYTF
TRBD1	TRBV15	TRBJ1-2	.	TGTGCCACCAGGGAGGACAGGGGTGTTGGCTACACCTTC	CATREDRGVGYTF
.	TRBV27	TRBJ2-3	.	TGTGCCAGCAGTTTAACCGGGCTCCACGGGGCAGATACGCAGTATTTT	CASSLTGLHGADTQYF
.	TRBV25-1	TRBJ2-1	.	TGTGCCAGCAGTGAACAGGACAGTCTGAGGAATGAGCAGTTCTTC	CASSEQDSLRNEQFF
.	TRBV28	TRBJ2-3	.	TGTGCCAGCAGCACAGGCGGGACTAGCACAGATACGCAGTATTTT	CASSTGGTSTDTQYF
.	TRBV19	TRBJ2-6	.	TGTGCCAGTAGTATGGTTAGACAGCTTAGCTCTGGGGCCAACGTCCTGACTTTC	CASSMVRQLSSGANVLTF
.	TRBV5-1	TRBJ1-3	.	TGCGCCAGCGGAGAGGGCTTTACTGGAAACACCATATATTTT	CASGEGFTGNTIYF
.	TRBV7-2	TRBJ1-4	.	TGTGCCAGCAGCCTTCGCTCCAGGGGAAATAATGAAAAACTGTTTTTT	CASSLRSRGNNEKLFF
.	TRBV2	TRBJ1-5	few	TGTGCCAGCAGCCTTGAACGAAGCAATCAGCCCCAGCATTTT	CASSLERSNQPQHF
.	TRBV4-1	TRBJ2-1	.	TGCGCCAGCAGGGACAGAGGGTACAATGAGCAGTTCTTC	CASRDRGYNEQFF
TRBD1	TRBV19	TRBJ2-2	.	TGTGCCAGTAGTTCCAGACAGGGACAGGGGGTCCCCGGGGAGCTGTTTTTT	CASSSRQGQGVPGELFF
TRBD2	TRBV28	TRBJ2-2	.	TGTGCCAGCATGGAAACGGGAGGAGTGAACACCGGGGAGCTGTTTTTT	CASMETGGVNTGELFF
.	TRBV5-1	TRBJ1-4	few	TGCGCCAGCAGCTTGGGACAGCCTAATGAAAAACTGTTTTTT	CASSLGQPNEKLFF
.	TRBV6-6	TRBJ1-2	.	TGTGCCAGCAGTCTCTACAGGGAGACTAACTATGGCTACACCTTC	CASSLYRETNYGYTF
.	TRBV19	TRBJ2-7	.	TGTGCCAGTAGTATAAGAAGGCCTCCGCTTTCCTACGAGCAGTACTTC	CASSIRRPPLSYEQYF
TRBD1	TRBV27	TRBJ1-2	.	TGTGCCAGGCGCGTGGGACAGGGCCGAATTTATGGCTACACCTTC	CARRVGQGRIYGYTF
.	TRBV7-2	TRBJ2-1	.	TGTGCCAGCAGCTTAGGCCGACGACACAATGAGCAGTTCTTC	CASSLGRRHNEQFF
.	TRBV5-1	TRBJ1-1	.	TGCGCCAGCAGCGTGGACTTTGGCACCGAAGCTTTCTTT	CASSVDFGTEAFF
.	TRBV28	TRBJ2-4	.	TGTGCCAGCAGTTCCGGGGCAAACATTCAGTACTTC	CASSSGANIQYF
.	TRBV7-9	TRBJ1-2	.	TGTGCCAGTACCCCCCTGCCCGGGTCCGACTATGGCTACACCTTC	CASTPLPGSDYGYTF
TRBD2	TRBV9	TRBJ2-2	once	TGTGCCAGCAGCGTAAACTCCCGGGGGGAGCAAGCCGGGGAGCTGTTTTTT	CASSVNSRGEQAGELFF